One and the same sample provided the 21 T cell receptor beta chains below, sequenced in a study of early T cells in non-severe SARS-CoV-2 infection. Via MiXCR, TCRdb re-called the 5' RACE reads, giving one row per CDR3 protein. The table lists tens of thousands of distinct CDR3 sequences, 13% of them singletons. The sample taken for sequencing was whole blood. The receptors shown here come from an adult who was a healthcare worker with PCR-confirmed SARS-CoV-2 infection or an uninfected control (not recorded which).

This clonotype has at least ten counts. For the CDR3, the DNA is TGTGCCAGCAGTCCCCCATTGGCCCAGTACTTC. This sequence encodes CASSPPLAQYF. The chain carries TRBV12-3 or TRBV12-4 and TRBJ2-5; D not resolved. Trimming took off 5 bases at V and 9 bases at J, with 10 bases between the two ends. The CDR3 spans 11 residues.

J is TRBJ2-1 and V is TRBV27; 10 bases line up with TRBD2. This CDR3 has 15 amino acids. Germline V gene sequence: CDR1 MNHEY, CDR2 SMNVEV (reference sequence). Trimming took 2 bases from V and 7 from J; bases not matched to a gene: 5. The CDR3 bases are TGTGCCAGCAGTTTAGTCAGGACTAGCGGTAATGAGCAGTTCTTC. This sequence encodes CASSLVRTSGNEQFF.

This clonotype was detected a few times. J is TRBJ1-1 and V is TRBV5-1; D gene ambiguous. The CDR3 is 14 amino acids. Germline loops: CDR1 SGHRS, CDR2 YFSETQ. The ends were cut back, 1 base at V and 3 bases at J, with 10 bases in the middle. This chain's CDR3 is CASSLNVAYTEAFF. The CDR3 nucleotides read TGCGCCAGCAGCTTGAACGTAGCGTACACTGAAGCTTTCTTT.

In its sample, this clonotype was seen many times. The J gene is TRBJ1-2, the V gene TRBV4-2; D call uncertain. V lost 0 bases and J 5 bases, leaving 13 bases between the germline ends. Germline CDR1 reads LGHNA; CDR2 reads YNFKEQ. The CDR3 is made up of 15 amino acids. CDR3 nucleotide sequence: TGTGCCAGCAGCCAAGATCTTCAGCAGGCTTATGGCTACACCTTC. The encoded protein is CASSQDLQQAYGYTF.

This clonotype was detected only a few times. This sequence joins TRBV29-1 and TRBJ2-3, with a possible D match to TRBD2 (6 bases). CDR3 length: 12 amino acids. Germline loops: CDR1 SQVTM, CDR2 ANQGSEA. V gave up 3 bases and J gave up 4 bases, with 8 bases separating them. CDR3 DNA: TGCAGCGTTGAGGGGGGAGCAGATACGCAGTATTTT. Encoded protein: CSVEGGADTQYF.

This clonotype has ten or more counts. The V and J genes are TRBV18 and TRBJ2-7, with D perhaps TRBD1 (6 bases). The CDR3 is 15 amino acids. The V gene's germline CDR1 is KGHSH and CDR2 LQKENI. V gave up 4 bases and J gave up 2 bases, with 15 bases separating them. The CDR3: CASSHPGQNTYEQYF. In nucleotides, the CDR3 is TGTGCCAGCTCACACCCAGGACAGAACACCTACGAGCAGTACTTC.

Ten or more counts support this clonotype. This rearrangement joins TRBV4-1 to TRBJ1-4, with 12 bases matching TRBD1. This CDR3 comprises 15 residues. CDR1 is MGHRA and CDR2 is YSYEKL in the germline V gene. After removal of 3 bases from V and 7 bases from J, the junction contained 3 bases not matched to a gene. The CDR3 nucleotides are TGCGCCAGCAGCCAGGGACAGGGGGCGGGTGAAAAACTGTTTTTT. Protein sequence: CASSQGQGAGEKLFF.

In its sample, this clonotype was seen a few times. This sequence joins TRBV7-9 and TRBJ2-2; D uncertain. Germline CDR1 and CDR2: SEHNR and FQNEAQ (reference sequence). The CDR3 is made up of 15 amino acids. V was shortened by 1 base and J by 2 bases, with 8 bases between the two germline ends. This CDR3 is CASSLVGPNTGELFF. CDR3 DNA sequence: TGTGCCAGCAGCTTAGTCGGCCCTAACACCGGGGAGCTGTTTTTT.

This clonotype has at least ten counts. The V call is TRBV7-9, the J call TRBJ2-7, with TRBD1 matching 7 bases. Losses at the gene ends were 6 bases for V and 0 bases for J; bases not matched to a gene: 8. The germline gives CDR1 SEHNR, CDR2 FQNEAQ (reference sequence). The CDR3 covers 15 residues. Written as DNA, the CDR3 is TGTGCCAGCAGTCCTACCGGGACAGTCTCCTACGAGCAGTACTTC. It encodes CASSPTGTVSYEQYF. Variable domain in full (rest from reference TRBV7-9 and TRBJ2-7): DTGVSQNPRHKITKRGQNVTFRCDPISEHNRLYWYRQTLGQGPEFLTYFQNEAQLEKSRLLSDRFSAERPKGSFSTLEIQRTEQGDSAMYLCASSPTGTVSYEQYFGPGTRLTVT.

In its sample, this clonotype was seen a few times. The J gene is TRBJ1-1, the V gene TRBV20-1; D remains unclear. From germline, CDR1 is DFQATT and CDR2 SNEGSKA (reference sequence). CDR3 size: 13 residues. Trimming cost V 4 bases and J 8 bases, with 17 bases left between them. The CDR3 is CSATGGEGPEAFF. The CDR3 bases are TGCAGTGCTACTGGAGGAGAGGGCCCCGAAGCTTTCTTT.

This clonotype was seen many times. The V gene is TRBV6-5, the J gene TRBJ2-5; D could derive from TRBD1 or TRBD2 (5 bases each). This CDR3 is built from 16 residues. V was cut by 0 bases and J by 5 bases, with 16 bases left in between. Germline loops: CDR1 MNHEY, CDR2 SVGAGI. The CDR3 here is CASSYSAEGKKETQYF. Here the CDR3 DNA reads TGTGCCAGCAGTTACTCCGCCGAGGGGAAGAAGGAGACCCAGTACTTC.

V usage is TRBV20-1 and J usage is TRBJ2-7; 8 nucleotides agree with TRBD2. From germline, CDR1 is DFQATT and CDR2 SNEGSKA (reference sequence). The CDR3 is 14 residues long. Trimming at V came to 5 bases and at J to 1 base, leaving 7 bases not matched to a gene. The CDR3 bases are TGCAGTGCTGGGCGGGGGGACCTTTCCTACGAGCAGTACTTC. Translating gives CSAGRGDLSYEQYF.

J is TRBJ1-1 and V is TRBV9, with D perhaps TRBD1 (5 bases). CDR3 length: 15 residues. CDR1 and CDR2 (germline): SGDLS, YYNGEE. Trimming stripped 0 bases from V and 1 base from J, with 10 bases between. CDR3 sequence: CASSVEAGTNTEAFF. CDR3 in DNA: TGTGCCAGCAGCGTAGAGGCAGGGACGAACACTGAAGCTTTCTTT.

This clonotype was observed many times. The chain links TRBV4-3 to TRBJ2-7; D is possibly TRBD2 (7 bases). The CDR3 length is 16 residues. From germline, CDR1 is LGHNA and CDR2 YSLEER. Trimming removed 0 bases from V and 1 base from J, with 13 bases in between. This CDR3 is CASSQDRRGPSYEQYF. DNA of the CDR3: TGCGCCAGCAGCCAAGATCGGCGGGGGCCGTCCTACGAGCAGTACTTC.

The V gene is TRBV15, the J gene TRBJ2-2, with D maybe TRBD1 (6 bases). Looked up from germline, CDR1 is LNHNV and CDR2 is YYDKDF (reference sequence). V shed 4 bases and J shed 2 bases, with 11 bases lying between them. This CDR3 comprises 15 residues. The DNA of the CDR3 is TGTGCCACCAGCACAGGACAGAGCAACACCGGGGAGCTGTTTTTT. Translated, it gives CATSTGQSNTGELFF.

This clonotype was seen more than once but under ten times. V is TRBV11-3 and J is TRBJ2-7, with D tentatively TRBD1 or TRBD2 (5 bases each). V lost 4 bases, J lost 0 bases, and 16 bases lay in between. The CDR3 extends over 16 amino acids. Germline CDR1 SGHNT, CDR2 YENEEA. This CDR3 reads CASSSSGRDGSYEQYF. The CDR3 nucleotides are TGTGCCAGCAGCTCTTCCGGCCGGGACGGCTCCTACGAGCAGTACTTC.

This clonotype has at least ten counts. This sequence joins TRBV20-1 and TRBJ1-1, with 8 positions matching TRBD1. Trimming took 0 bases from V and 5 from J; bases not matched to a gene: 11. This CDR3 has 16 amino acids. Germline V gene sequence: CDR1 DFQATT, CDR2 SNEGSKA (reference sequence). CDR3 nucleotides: TGCAGTGCTAGAGATGGCCGGACAGGGCCTGGGACTGAAGCTTTCTTT. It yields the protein CSARDGRTGPGTEAFF.

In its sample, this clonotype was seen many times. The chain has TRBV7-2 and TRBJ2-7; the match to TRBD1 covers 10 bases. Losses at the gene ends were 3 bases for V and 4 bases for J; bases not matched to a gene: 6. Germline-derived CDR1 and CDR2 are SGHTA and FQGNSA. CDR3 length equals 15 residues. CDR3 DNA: TGTGCCAGCAGCTTGACAGGGGGCGCGGTGTACGAGCAGTACTTC. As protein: CASSLTGGAVYEQYF.

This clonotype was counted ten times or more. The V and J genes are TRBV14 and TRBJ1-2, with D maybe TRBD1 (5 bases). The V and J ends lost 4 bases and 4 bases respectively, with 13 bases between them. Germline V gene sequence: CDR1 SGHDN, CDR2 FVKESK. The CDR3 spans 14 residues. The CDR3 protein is CASSRALGGYGYTF. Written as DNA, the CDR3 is TGTGCCAGCAGCCGGGCATTGGGGGGCTATGGCTACACCTTC.

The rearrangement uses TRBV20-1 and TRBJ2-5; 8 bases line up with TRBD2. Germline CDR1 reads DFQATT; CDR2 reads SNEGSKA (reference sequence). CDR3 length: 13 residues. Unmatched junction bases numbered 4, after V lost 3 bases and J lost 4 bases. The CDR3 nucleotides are TGCAGTGCTAGCGGGGGGGCCCGAGAGACCCAGTACTTC. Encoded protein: CSASGGARETQYF.

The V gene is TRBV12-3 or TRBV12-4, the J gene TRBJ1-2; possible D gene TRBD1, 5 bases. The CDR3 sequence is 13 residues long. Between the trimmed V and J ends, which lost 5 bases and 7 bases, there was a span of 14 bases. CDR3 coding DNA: TGTGCCAGCAGTCCGGGGCCCTTCTCTGGCTACACCTTC. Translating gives CASSPGPFSGYTF.